The clone carrying this TCR beta chain was seen more than once but under ten times. Its target is not known. Germline V gene data show CDR1 as MNHEY and CDR2 as SVGEGT. V was cut by 6 bases and J by 0 bases, with 11 bases left in between. The length of the CDR3 is 14 residues. This entry is derived from a study of blood T cells in healthy people across ages. Whole-study findings and limits: Without sorted subsets, naive and antigen-experienced compartments could not be conclusively compared.

For the second PCR, which ran for 7 to 11 cycles, a sample-barcoded 5' primer and a J-beta primer mix were used. TCRdb fed the 5' RACE reads into MiXCR, producing one record per CDR3 protein. The table records hundreds of thousands of distinct CDR3 sequences, 40% to 50% of them present only once. The clonotype comes from a man of 80 years or more in good health. Sequenced input: blood. J is TRBJ2-5 and V is TRBV6-2 or TRBV6-3; weak D call: TRBD1 (6 bases). In DNA form, the CDR3 reads TGTGCCAGCAGCCTCTACAGGGACCAAGAGACCCAGTACTTC. It translates to CASSLYRDQETQYF.